The TCR beta chain under discussion was sequenced for a study of response to subunit inactivated influenza vaccine. Study-level points and caveats: New T cells are recruited in small numbers by each seasonal influenza vaccination, according to the authors' suggestion.

This clonotype has a handful of counts. Its specificity is unknown. MiXCR, applied by TCRdb to the RT-PCR reads, yields one record per CDR3 protein. Of about 800,000 distinct CDR3 sequences listed, 21% are singletons. The CDR3 loop spans 12 amino acids. V gave up 5 bases and J gave up 2 bases, with 7 bases separating them. Germline lookup yields CDR1 ENHRY and CDR2 SYGVKD. The sample here was PBMCs from blood, taken about 5 days after vaccination. The TCR sequence derives from a man aged 50-60 years who received an inactivated influenza vaccine. V usage is TRBV10-3 and J usage is TRBJ2-7; D is unclear. CDR3 nucleotide sequence: TGTGCCATCAGTCCCAAGACCTACGAGCAGTACTTC. Protein sequence: CAISPKTYEQYF.